A selection of T cell receptor beta chains follows, all from one sample in a study of radiotherapy plus CTLA-4 blockade in lung cancer. Libraries were prepared by immunoSEQ multiplex PCR; TCRdb keeps only in-frame clonotypes and omits some of them. Counted here are 95,000 to 150,000 clones, about 87% occurring once; the ten biggest clones make up 5.5% to 8%. The sequencing here drew on peripheral blood, taken from a patient treated with radiotherapy plus ipilimumab. These receptors all come from a human donor with non-small cell lung cancer that progressed on radiotherapy plus ipilimumab. Both conserved end residues are part of each CDR3. Each record gives: D gene, clone size, J gene, V gene, CDR3 DNA, CDR3 protein. A D gene is named only where the DNA matches it firmly. Only part of the rows carry a size: once, few, many, or a class if the clone is expanded.

- | - | TRBJ2-7 | TRBV6-1 | TGTGCCAGCAGTCCCGCCGGGACAACACTCTACGAGCAGTACTTC | CASSPAGTTLYEQYF
- | - | TRBJ1-3 | TRBV18 | TGTGCCAGCTCCACCTCTAGGAGCACCTCTGGAAACACCATATATTTT | CASSTSRSTSGNTIYF
- | - | TRBJ2-2 | TRBV9 | TGTGCCAGACGGGCCTATTGGGGACCCGGGGAGCTGTTTTTT | CARRAYWGPGELFF
TRBD2 | - | TRBJ2-5 | TRBV7-9 | TGTGCCAGCAGCTTAGCGGGGGGGATCGAGACCCAGTACTTC | CASSLAGGIETQYF
TRBD1 | - | TRBJ1-2 | TRBV6-5 | TGTGCCAGCAGGGAAGGGGGCGCGGGCTATGGCTACACCTTC | CASREGGAGYGYTF
- | few | TRBJ2-7 | TRBV15 | TGTGCCACCAGCAGAGATCAGGTCAGGGCCTACGAGCAGTACTTC | CATSRDQVRAYEQYF
TRBD1 | - | TRBJ2-1 | TRBV18 | TGTGCCAGCTCACCACCGTGGGACAGGGGCCACAATGAGCAGTTCTTC | CASSPPWDRGHNEQFF
TRBD1 | - | TRBJ1-1 | TRBV6-5 | TGTGCCAGCAGAGAACAGGGGGCAGGCACTGAAGCTTTCTTT | CASREQGAGTEAFF
TRBD1 | - | TRBJ1-2 | TRBV9 | TGTGCCAGCAGCGTCGGGCAGGGGGCAGGCTACACCTTC | CASSVGQGAGYTF
- | - | TRBJ2-1 | TRBV6-1 | TGTGCCAGCAGTGAAGCCCGGGTGGGTGAGCAGTTCTTC | CASSEARVGEQFF
- | - | TRBJ2-1 | TRBV10-1 | TGCGCCAGCAGTGAGGGAGGGGACGTCGGAGGGCGCAATGAGCAGTTCTTC | CASSEGGDVGGRNEQFF
- | - | TRBJ1-1 | TRBV19 | TGTGCCAGTAGTCCTCTGAGGGCGGGAAACACTGAAGCTTTCTTT | CASSPLRAGNTEAFF
- | few | TRBJ2-1 | TRBV19 | TGTGCCAGTAGTCCCCAGGGCTCCTACAATGAGCAGTTCTTC | CASSPQGSYNEQFF
TRBD2 | - | TRBJ2-5 | TRBV2 | TGTGCCAGCAGTGAAGCAGGTGGCCTAGCGGGAATGGATGAGACCCAGTACTTC | CASSEAGGLAGMDETQYF
TRBD2 | - | TRBJ2-1 | TRBV5-1 | TGCGCCAGCAGCTTTTCTGCTGGGACTAGCGGCTACAATGAGCAGTTCTTC | CASSFSAGTSGYNEQFF
- | - | TRBJ2-7 | TRBV7-6 | TGTGCCAGCAGCCAGGTCGCAGGGACCCACGAGCAGTACTTC | CASSQVAGTHEQYF
- | - | TRBJ2-2 | TRBV9 | TGTGCCAGCAGCGTAGGGTCCCCGGGCACCGGGGAGCTGTTTTTT | CASSVGSPGTGELFF
TRBD1 | once | TRBJ1-4 | TRBV2 | TGTGCCAGCACCCAGGACAGGGACGAAAAACTGTTTTTT | CASTQDRDEKLFF
TRBD1 | - | TRBJ1-1 | TRBV27 | TGTGCCAGCTCCTTTTGGGGACAGCCACTTAACACTGAAGCTTTCTTT | CASSFWGQPLNTEAFF
TRBD2 | - | TRBJ2-7 | TRBV14 | TGTGCCAGCAGCCAAGGAGGATTAGCGGGGGCCTACGAGCAGTACTTC | CASSQGGLAGAYEQYF
TRBD1 | - | TRBJ2-2 | TRBV6-1 | TGTGCCAGCAGTGCCCCGAGAACAGGGGGCCGTAACACCGGGGAGCTGTTTTTT | CASSAPRTGGRNTGELFF
TRBD1 | once | TRBJ2-3 | TRBV4-1 | TGCGCCAGCAGCCGAAAGGGGACAGGATCCAGCACAGATACGCAGTATTTT | CASSRKGTGSSTDTQYF
- | - | TRBJ1-1 | TRBV18 | TGTGCCAGCTCACCACGCTTGGATTCCACTGAAGCTTTCTTT | CASSPRLDSTEAFF
- | - | TRBJ1-1 | TRBV5-1 | TGCGCCAGCAGCTTGAACGGTGCAAACACTGAAGCTTTCTTT | CASSLNGANTEAFF
- | - | TRBJ1-1 | TRBV25-1 | TGTGCCAGCAGACCCGGGGGGAACACTGAAGCTTTCTTT | CASRPGGNTEAFF
TRBD1 | - | TRBJ2-2 | TRBV2 | TGTGCCAGCATGAGGGGCAGGGGGCCCGGGGAGCTGTTTTTT | CASMRGRGPGELFF
- | - | TRBJ1-1 | TRBV9 | TGTGCCAGCAGCTTCACGGGACACCTGAACACTGAAGCTTTCTTT | CASSFTGHLNTEAFF
- | - | TRBJ2-2 | TRBV14 | TGTGCCAGCAGCCAAGACCTTGACACCGGGGAGCTGTTTTTT | CASSQDLDTGELFF
- | - | TRBJ1-2 | TRBV2 | TGTGCCAGCAGCCCGTCGGGGGTGAGTGGCTACACCTTC | CASSPSGVSGYTF
TRBD1 | - | TRBJ1-2 | TRBV4-1 | TGCGCCAGCAGCCAGACGGACAGGGGAGATGGTGGCTACACCTTC | CASSQTDRGDGGYTF
TRBD1 | - | TRBJ1-2 | TRBV19 | TGTGCCAGTAGTTGGGACAGCTATGGCTACACCTTC | CASSWDSYGYTF
- | - | TRBJ1-2 | TRBV14 | TGTGCCAGCAGCCAAGATTTAGGGCATGGCTACACCTTC | CASSQDLGHGYTF
- | - | TRBJ2-1 | TRBV7-9 | TGTGCCAGCAGCTTATATCGTGGTGAGCAGTTCTTC | CASSLYRGEQFF
- | - | TRBJ1-2 | TRBV19 | TGTGCCAGTAGTATCGTCGACAGCCCCTATGGCTACACCTTC | CASSIVDSPYGYTF
- | - | TRBJ1-1 | TRBV5-4 | TGTGCCAGCAGCTTGGCGAATCGGCTCGATAACACTGAAGCTTTCTTT | CASSLANRLDNTEAFF
TRBD2 | - | TRBJ2-2 | TRBV18 | TGTGCCAGCTCAACAGCGGGAGGGCCCGGCGGGGAGCTGTTTTTT | CASSTAGGPGGELFF
- | - | TRBJ1-2 | TRBV19 | TGTGCCGGTCGAGGGCAGGGAAACTATGGCTACACCTTC | CAGRGQGNYGYTF
- | once | TRBJ1-2 | TRBV4-2 | TGTGCCAGCAGCCAAGTGGGGCAGTCTTACTATGGCTACACCTTC | CASSQVGQSYYGYTF
- | - | TRBJ1-6 | TRBV27 | TGTGCCAGCACCCGGGCCTCAGGAGGGTCACCCCTCCACTTT | CASTRASGGSPLHF
- | - | TRBJ1-4 | TRBV7-9 | TGTGCCAGCAGCAAAGGCGGAGGAATCGATGAAAAACTGTTTTTT | CASSKGGGIDEKLFF
- | - | TRBJ1-3 | TRBV9 | TGTGCCAGCAGCGTAGCGGTCCCCCCCAATGGAAACACCATATATTTT | CASSVAVPPNGNTIYF
- | - | TRBJ1-1 | TRBV18 | TGTGCCAGCTCCCTTAGTACAGAGAACACTGAAGCTTTCTTT | CASSLSTENTEAFF
- | - | TRBJ1-2 | TRBV29-1 | TGCAGCGCGGGTGAACCCGGGACCCCCGGTGGCTACACCTTC | CSAGEPGTPGGYTF
TRBD2 | - | TRBJ2-2 | TRBV19 | TGTGCCAGTAGTCCCTTAGCGGGAGGCAACACCGGGGAGCTGTTTTTT | CASSPLAGGNTGELFF
- | - | TRBJ2-7 | TRBV18 | TGTGCCAGCTCACCTGGGGGGCTCCCCCACGAGCAGTACTTC | CASSPGGLPHEQYF
- | - | TRBJ1-4 | TRBV4-2 | TGTGCCAGCAGCCCCGGGGGGGCGATTGAAAAACTGTTTTTT | CASSPGGAIEKLFF
- | - | TRBJ1-4 | TRBV5-1 | TGCGCCAGCAGCTTGGAATCGGCGGCCGGCGTCGGAAAACTGTTTTTT | CASSLESAAGVGKLFF